This entry lists 17 T cell receptor beta chains sequenced from one sample in a study of cytomegalovirus exposure and HLA in healthy donors. The repertoire was sequenced with immunoSEQ multiplex PCR; TCRdb's copy has only in-frame clones and lacks some. The data hold 150,000 to 200,000 clones, with 89% observed a single time. Source material: PBMCs. These receptors all come from a man between 18 and 35 years old in good health and CMV-seropositive.

V is TRBV27 and J is TRBJ2-7; TRBD2 matches at 11 bases. This CDR3 is built from 19 residues. Per the germline V gene, CDR1 is MNHEY and CDR2 is SMNVEV (reference sequence). Germline trimming cut 5 bases from V and 4 bases from J; bases unmatched to any gene: 19. CDR3 nucleotides: TGTGCCAGCAGTACATTATCTCACCCCGGGACTAGCGGAACTTACGAGCAGTACTTC. Protein product: CASSTLSHPGTSGTYEQYF.

The chain links TRBV19 to TRBJ2-7; 7 nucleotides match TRBD1. The V gene end was trimmed by 1 base and the J gene end by 5 bases; junction bases not matched to a gene: 14. The CDR3 is 17 amino acids. In germline, CDR1 is LNHDA, CDR2 SQIVND (reference sequence). In DNA form, the CDR3 reads TGTGCCAGTAGTATAGTGGGCCCCCCGACAGGGACCCACGAGCAGTACTTC. Translated, it gives CASSIVGPPTGTHEQYF.

This chain connects TRBV30 to TRBJ1-2; D ambiguous. This CDR3 region has 14 residues. Germline V lookup: CDR1 GTSNPN, CDR2 SVGIG (reference sequence). The V gene lost 0 bases and the J gene lost 5 bases, with 13 bases spanning the gap. The CDR3 loop is CAWSVNLRVYGYTF. CDR3 coding DNA: TGTGCCTGGAGTGTAAATTTGAGGGTGTATGGCTACACCTTC.

V gene TRBV19 combines with J gene TRBJ2-7, with 13 bases identical to TRBD2. V trimming: 4 bases; J trimming: 5 bases; junction bases outside the gene matches: 5. CDR3 length: 15 amino acids. The germline V gene has CDR1 LNHDA and CDR2 SQIVND (reference sequence). In DNA form, the CDR3 reads TGTGCCAGTAGTACATCCGGGACTAGCGGGAACGAGCAGTACTTC. Amino acids: CASSTSGTSGNEQYF.

V gene TRBV6-5 combines with J gene TRBJ2-7; 9 positions agree with TRBD2. The CDR3 has 15 residues. The V gene end was trimmed by 6 bases and the J gene end by 7 bases; junction bases not matched to a gene: 13. Germline-derived CDR1 and CDR2 are MNHEY and SVGAGI. In DNA, the CDR3 is TGTGCCAGCAGCCCTAGCGGGACAAACGGGAGGGAGCAGTACTTC. This gives the protein CASSPSGTNGREQYF.

The genes are TRBV4-1 and TRBJ2-1; weak D call: TRBD1 (5 bases). Trimming shortened V by 5 bases and J by 4 bases, and 15 bases separated the two germline ends. The CDR3 loop spans 15 amino acids. The germline V gene encodes CDR1 MGHRA and CDR2 YSYEKL. Written as DNA, the CDR3 is TGCGCCAGCAGCGGAAGGCAGGGTCCTTACAATGAGCAGTTCTTC. This gives the protein CASSGRQGPYNEQFF.

The rearrangement joins TRBV6-5 to TRBJ2-7, with 7 positions matching TRBD1. The CDR3 contains 14 residues. The J segment lost 2 bases and the V segment lost 6 bases, leaving 7 bases of the junction unmatched. Germline V gene lookup returns CDR1 MNHEY and CDR2 SVGAGI. This CDR3 is CASSPTGQPYEQYF. The CDR3 DNA sequence: TGTGCCAGCAGCCCAACGGGACAGCCCTACGAGCAGTACTTC.

The J gene is TRBJ2-7, the V gene TRBV18; D is possibly TRBD1 (6 bases). The CDR3 is 15 amino acids. Germline V lookup: CDR1 KGHSH, CDR2 LQKENI. The V end was cut by 3 bases, the J end by 0 bases, with 12 bases between. This CDR3 reads CASSPTGQPSYEQYF. CDR3 bases: TGTGCCAGCTCACCCACAGGACAGCCCTCCTACGAGCAGTACTTC.

The chain combines TRBV23-1 with TRBJ2-7, with 9 bases identical to TRBD2. TRBV23-1 is annotated as an ORF whose role is uncertain. The CDR3 runs to 18 residues. With 0 bases clipped from V and 5 bases from J, the junction kept 14 bases outside the gene matches. The CDR3 is CASSQSKPSGTSPNEQYF. The CDR3 DNA reads as TGCGCCAGCAGTCAATCTAAGCCCTCCGGGACTAGCCCCAACGAGCAGTACTTC.

V and J are TRBV5-7 and TRBJ2-7, with 9 bases fitting TRBD1. TRBV5-7 is an open reading frame whose function is uncertain. Trimming cost V 2 bases and J 4 bases; bases outside gene matches: 7. This CDR3 is 15 amino acids long. The CDR3 spells CASSFEDRGKYEQYF. The CDR3 bases are TGTGCCAGCAGCTTTGAGGACAGGGGAAAATACGAGCAGTACTTC.

V is TRBV27 and J is TRBJ1-6; TRBD1 matches at 7 bases. Germline assignment: CDR1 MNHEY and CDR2 SMNVEV (reference sequence). V lost 10 bases and J lost 6; bases outside the gene matches: 12. This CDR3 region has 15 residues. The CDR3 protein is CATGGNRGGNSPLHF. In nucleotides, the CDR3 is TGTGCCACCGGGGGCAACAGGGGAGGTAATTCACCCCTCCACTTT.

The CDR3 loop is CASSFGGLSNQPQHF. The DNA of the CDR3 is TGTGCCAGCAGCTTTGGAGGTCTTAGCAATCAGCCCCAGCATTTT. The chain couples TRBV5-4 to TRBJ1-5; unclear D gene. The CDR3 is 15 residues long. V lost 2 bases, J lost 0 bases, and 9 bases lay in between. The germline gives CDR1 SGHNT, CDR2 YYREEE (reference sequence).

The rearrangement links TRBV4-1 to TRBJ2-1, with 14 bases identical to TRBD2. The CDR3 sequence is 15 residues long. Germline loops: CDR1 MGHRA, CDR2 YSYEKL. With 3 bases clipped from V and 10 bases from J, the junction kept 5 bases outside the gene matches. The CDR3: CASSHGLAGGGEQFF. The CDR3 bases are TGCGCCAGCAGCCACGGACTAGCGGGAGGCGGGGAGCAGTTCTTC.

For the CDR3, the DNA is TGCAGCGTCTCGACACAGGGGGCGCGAAACTATGGCTACACCTTC. Residues: CSVSTQGARNYGYTF. The gene calls are TRBV29-1 and TRBJ1-2; 9 positions agree with TRBD1. Trimming cost V 6 bases and J 2 bases; bases outside gene matches: 10. The germline gives CDR1 SQVTM, CDR2 ANQGSEA. The CDR3 loop spans 15 amino acids. Full variable domain (remainder filled in from reference TRBV29-1 and TRBJ1-2): SAVISQKPSRDICQRGTSLTIQCQVDSQVTMMFWYRQQPGQSLTLIATANQGSEATYESGFVIDKFPISRPNLTFSTLTVSNMSPEDSSIYLCSVSTQGARNYGYTFGSGTRLTVV.

The rearrangement links TRBV6-1 to TRBJ1-1; D gene unclear. This CDR3 comprises 13 residues. Germline V gives CDR1 MNHNS, CDR2 SASEGT. The V end was cut by 5 bases, the J end by 4 bases, with 11 bases between. CDR3 protein: CASSPVFSTEAFF. For the CDR3, the DNA is TGTGCCAGCAGTCCAGTTTTCTCCACTGAAGCTTTCTTT.

This clone was recorded only once. J is TRBJ1-2 and V is TRBV6-6; 9 nucleotides align to TRBD1. The V and J ends lost 4 bases and 6 bases, in that order; junction bases with no gene match: 9. The CDR3 totals 15 residues. Germline V lookup: CDR1 MNHNY, CDR2 SVGAGI (reference sequence). The CDR3 nucleotides are TGTGCCAGCAGTTTCGCGGACAGGGGCGGGAATGGCTACACCTTC. This gives the protein CASSFADRGGNGYTF.

The chain employs TRBV28 and TRBJ2-1; 8 nucleotides match TRBD1. Germline CDR1 and CDR2: MDHEN and SYDVKM. The CDR3 is 16 residues long. V shed 3 bases, J shed 6 bases, and the junction held 10 bases outside the gene matches. CDR3 in amino acids: CASSFHYRDRSNEQFF. The CDR3 coding sequence is TGTGCCAGCAGTTTCCACTACCGGGACAGGAGCAATGAGCAGTTCTTC.